The 4 T cell receptor beta chains listed next were all sequenced from one sample in a study of blood T cell repertoires in COVID-19. The method was immunoSEQ multiplex PCR; TCRdb's version includes in-frame clones alone and lacks a portion of them. The table shows 150,000 to 200,000 clones, with around 83% occurring only once. Sequences were obtained from peripheral blood. All receptors come from a man younger than 35 with acute or convalescent COVID-19.

The genes are TRBV7-2 and TRBJ1-6, with TRBD1 matching 8 bases. This CDR3 is 16 amino acids long. CDR1 SGHTA and CDR2 FQGNSA come from the germline V gene. Trimming at V came to 5 bases and at J to 9 bases, leaving 12 bases not matched to a gene. CDR3 nucleotides: TGTGCCAGCAGCCTTAGCTCCAGGGGGCACGGTTCACCCCTCCACTTT. It translates to CASSLSSRGHGSPLHF.

The chain has TRBV4-1 and TRBJ1-5, with a weak D call TRBD1 (6 bases). The length of the CDR3 is 14 residues. CDR1 and CDR2 (germline): MGHRA, YSYEKL. V was shortened by 4 bases and J by 0 bases, with 7 bases between the two germline ends. CDR3: CASSRQASNQPQHF. Written as DNA, the CDR3 is TGCGCCAGCAGCCGACAGGCTAGCAATCAGCCCCAGCATTTT.

The V and J genes are TRBV19 and TRBJ1-1, with D unclear. Per the germline V gene, CDR1 is LNHDA and CDR2 is SQIVND (reference sequence). The germline V and J ends were trimmed by 5 bases and 5 bases, with 18 bases remaining between them. The CDR3 contains 15 residues. The CDR3 DNA is TGTGCCAGTAGTTCATCGACGGAATCGGGGACTGAAGCTTTCTTT. It is translated as CASSSSTESGTEAFF. The variable domain in full, completed from reference TRBV19 and TRBJ1-1, reads DGGITQSPKYLFRKEGQNVTLSCEQNLNHDAMYWYRQDPGQGLRLIYYSQIVNDFQKGDIAEGYSVSREKKESFPLTVTSAQKNPTAFYLCASSSSTESGTEAFFGQGTRLTVV.

V is TRBV6-4 and J is TRBJ2-1; D is possibly TRBD2 (5 bases). With 2 bases removed from V and 5 bases from J, the gap between germline ends came to 13 bases. From germline, CDR1 is MRHNA and CDR2 SNTAGT. CDR3 size: 15 residues. CDR3 residues: CASSDLHEGNNEQFF. For the CDR3, the DNA is TGTGCCAGCAGTGACCTCCATGAGGGAAACAATGAGCAGTTCTTC.